This T cell receptor beta chain was sequenced for a study of blood T cell repertoires in COVID-19. About the research overall: The samples span acute and convalescent COVID-19 from the United States, Italy and Spain.

Original handling: Reference gene primer amplification in the assay estimated nucleated cell counts. The table came from immunoSEQ multiplex PCR; TCRdb's copy has only in-frame clones and leaves some out. D and trimming come from the DNA, and the V and J calls and clone size come from that table. The data show roughly 220,000 clones, around 84% seen once. Germline CDR1 SNHLY, CDR2 FYNNEI. The length of the CDR3 is 17 residues. The ends were cut back, 4 bases at V and 3 bases at J, with 16 bases in the middle. Material for sequencing was peripheral blood. The clonotype originates from a young man with active or convalescent COVID-19. This chain uses TRBV2 with TRBJ1-6, with D maybe TRBD1 (5 bases). The CDR3 DNA reads TGTGCCAGCAGTGGACCACAGCCCCAGGGCTATAATTCACCCCTCCACTTT. Translating gives CASSGPQPQGYNSPLHF. Full variable domain (outside the CDR3, taken from reference TRBV2 and TRBJ1-6): EPEVTQTPSHQVTQMGQEVILRCVPISNHLYFYWYRQILGQKVEFLVSFYNNEISEKSEIFDDQFSVERPDGSNFTLKIRSTKLEDSAMYFCASSGPQPQGYNSPLHFGNGTRLTVT.